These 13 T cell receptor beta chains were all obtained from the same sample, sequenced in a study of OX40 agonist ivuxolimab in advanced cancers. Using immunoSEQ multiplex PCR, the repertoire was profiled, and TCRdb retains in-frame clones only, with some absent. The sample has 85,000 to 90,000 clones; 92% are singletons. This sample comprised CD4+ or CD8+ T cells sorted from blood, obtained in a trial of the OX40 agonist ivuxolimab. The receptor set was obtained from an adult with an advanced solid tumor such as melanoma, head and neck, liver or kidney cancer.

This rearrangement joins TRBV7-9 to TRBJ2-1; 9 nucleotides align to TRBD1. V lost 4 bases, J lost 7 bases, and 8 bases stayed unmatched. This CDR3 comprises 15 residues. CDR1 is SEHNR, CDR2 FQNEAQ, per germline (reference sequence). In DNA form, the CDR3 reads TGTGCCAGCAGCTCCGGGACAGGGCTGTTAAATGAGCAGTTCTTC. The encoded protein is CASSSGTGLLNEQFF.

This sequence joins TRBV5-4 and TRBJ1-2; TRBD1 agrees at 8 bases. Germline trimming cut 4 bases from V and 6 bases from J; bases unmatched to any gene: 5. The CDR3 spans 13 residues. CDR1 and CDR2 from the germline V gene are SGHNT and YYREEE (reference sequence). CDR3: CASSPDRADGYTF. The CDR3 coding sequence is TGTGCCAGCAGCCCGGACAGGGCTGATGGCTACACCTTC.

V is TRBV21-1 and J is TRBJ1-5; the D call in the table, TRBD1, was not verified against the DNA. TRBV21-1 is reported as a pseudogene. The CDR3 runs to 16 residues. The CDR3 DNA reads TGTGCCAGCAGCGGGCGACAGCTACCGAGCAATCAGCCCCAGCATTTT. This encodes CASSGRQLPSNQPQHF.

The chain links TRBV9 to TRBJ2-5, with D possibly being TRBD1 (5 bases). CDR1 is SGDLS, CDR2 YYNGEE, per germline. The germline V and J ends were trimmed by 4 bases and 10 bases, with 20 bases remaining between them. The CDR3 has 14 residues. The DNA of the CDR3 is TGTGCCAGCAGCCCCCAACCGGACCCAAGGGGCCAGTACTTC. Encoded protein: CASSPQPDPRGQYF.

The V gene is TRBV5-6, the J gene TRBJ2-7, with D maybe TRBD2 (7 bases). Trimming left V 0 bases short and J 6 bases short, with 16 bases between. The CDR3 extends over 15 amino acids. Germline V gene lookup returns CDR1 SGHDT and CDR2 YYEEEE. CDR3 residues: CASSLVAGGAREQYF. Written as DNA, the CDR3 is TGTGCCAGCAGCTTGGTGGCTGGGGGGGCCCGCGAGCAGTACTTC.

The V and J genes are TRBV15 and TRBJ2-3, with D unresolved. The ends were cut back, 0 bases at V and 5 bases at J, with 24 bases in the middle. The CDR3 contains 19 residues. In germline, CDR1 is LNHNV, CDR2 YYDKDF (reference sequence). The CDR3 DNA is TGTGCCACCAGCAGAGATATCGCCCCACGGGCTCCCGCAGTAGATACGCAGTATTTT. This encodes CATSRDIAPRAPAVDTQYF.

The CDR3 protein is CASSPRTGSTDTQYF. DNA for the CDR3: TGTGCCAGCAGCCCAAGGACAGGGAGCACAGATACGCAGTATTTT. The rearrangement joins TRBV14 to TRBJ2-3; 8 positions match TRBD1. CDR1 and CDR2 from the germline V gene are SGHDN and FVKESK. The CDR3 length is 15 residues. V lost 4 bases, J lost 0 bases, and 3 bases stayed unmatched.

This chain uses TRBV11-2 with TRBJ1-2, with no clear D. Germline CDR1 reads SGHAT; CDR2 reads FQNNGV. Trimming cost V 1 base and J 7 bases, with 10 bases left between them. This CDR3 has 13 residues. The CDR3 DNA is TGTGCCAGCAGCTTAGGTCTGGCGGGTGGCTACACCTTC. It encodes CASSLGLAGGYTF.

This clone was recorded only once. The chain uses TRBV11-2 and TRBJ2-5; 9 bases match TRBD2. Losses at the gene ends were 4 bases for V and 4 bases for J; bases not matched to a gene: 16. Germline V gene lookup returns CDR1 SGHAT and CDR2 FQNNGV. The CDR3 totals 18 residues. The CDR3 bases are TGTGCCAGCAGCTCCCCAGGTAGCGGGAGTTTAGCGCGAGAGACCCAGTACTTC. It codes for CASSSPGSGSLARETQYF.

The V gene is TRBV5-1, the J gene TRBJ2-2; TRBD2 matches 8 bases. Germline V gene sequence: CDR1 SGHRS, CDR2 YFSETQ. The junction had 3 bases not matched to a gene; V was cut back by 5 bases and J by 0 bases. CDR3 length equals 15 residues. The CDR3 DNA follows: TGCGCCAGCAGTTCACTAGCGGCGAACACCGGGGAGCTGTTTTTT. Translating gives CASSSLAANTGELFF.

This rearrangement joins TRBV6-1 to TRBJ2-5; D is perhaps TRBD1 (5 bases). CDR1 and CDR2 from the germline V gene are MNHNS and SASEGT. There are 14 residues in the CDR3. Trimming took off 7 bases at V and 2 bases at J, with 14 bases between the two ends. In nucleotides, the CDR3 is TGTGCCAGCAAACCAGGGTCATGGCAAGAGACCCAGTACTTC. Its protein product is CASKPGSWQETQYF.

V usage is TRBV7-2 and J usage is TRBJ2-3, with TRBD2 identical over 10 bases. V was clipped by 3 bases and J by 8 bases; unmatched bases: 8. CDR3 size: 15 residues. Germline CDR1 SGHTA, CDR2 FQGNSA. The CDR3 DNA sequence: TGTGCCAGCAGCTTCGGGACTAGCGTCGAGTCTACGCAGTATTTT. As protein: CASSFGTSVESTQYF.

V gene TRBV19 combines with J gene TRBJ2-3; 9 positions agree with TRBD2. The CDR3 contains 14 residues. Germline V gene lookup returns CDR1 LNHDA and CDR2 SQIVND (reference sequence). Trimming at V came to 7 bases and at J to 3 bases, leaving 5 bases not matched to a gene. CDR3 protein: CASKAGGGTDTQYF. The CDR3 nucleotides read TGTGCCAGTAAGGCGGGAGGGGGGACAGATACGCAGTATTTT.